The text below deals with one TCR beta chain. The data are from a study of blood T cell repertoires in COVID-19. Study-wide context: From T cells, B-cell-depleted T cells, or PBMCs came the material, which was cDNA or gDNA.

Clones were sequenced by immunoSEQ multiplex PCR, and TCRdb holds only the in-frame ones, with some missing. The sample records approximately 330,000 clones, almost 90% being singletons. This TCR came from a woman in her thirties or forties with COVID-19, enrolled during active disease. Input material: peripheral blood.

Here the CDR3 DNA reads TGTGCCAGCAGCAAAGAAGGGACACTTGATCAGCCCCAGCATTTT. It is translated as CASSKEGTLDQPQHF. The chain uses TRBV7-8 and TRBJ1-5, with a tentative D call TRBD1 (6 bases). Trimming left V 5 bases short and J 5 bases short, with 16 bases between. This CDR3 region has 15 residues. Germline CDR1 and CDR2: SGHVS and FQNEAQ.